A single sample gave rise to the 20 T cell receptor beta chains below, sequenced in a study of shared clonotypes between healthy human individuals. The repertoire was sequenced with immunoSEQ multiplex PCR; TCRdb's copy has only in-frame clones and lacks some. This sample has around 1,900,000 clones, with 85% to 95% found just once. CD45RO negativity and positive selection for CCR7 defined naive CD8 cells, a population that excluded terminally differentiated effector memory CD45RA+ cells. Sequences were obtained from naive CD8+ T cells from PBMCs. Receptor source: a man younger than 35 in good health. Some clones in this sample may be carry-over from other donors' samples.

This chain uses TRBV5-5 with TRBJ2-7, with 7 bases lining up with TRBD1. V was clipped by 3 bases and J by 1 base; unmatched bases: 7. CDR1 and CDR2 from the germline V gene are SGHKS and YYEKEE (reference sequence). CDR3 length: 15 amino acids. CDR3 protein: CASSYDRVGSYEQYF. The CDR3 region has the DNA TGTGCCAGCAGCTATGACAGGGTTGGATCCTACGAGCAGTACTTC.

The V and J genes are TRBV5-1 and TRBJ2-3, with 11 bases identical to TRBD2. CDR1 and CDR2 (germline): SGHRS, YFSETQ. The CDR3 totals 17 residues. V trimming: 4 bases; J trimming: 5 bases; junction bases outside the gene matches: 12. CDR3: CASSPLILAGVRDTQYF. CDR3 bases: TGCGCCAGCAGCCCCCTTATACTAGCGGGAGTACGAGATACGCAGTATTTT.

This clone was observed once. The chain joins TRBV11-2 to TRBJ2-2; TRBD2 matches 13 bases. This CDR3 spans 18 amino acids. J lost 4 bases, V lost 5 bases, and 10 bases had no gene match. Germline CDR1 SGHAT, CDR2 FQNNGV. The CDR3 spells CASSPRTSGRGRTGELFF. CDR3 nucleotides: TGTGCCAGCAGCCCTAGGACTAGCGGGAGAGGTCGCACCGGGGAGCTGTTTTTT.

Here the CDR3 DNA reads TGTGCCAGCAGCCCTCGGACCGGCTCCTACAATGAGCAGTTCTTC. Amino acid sequence: CASSPRTGSYNEQFF. This chain links TRBV5-6 with TRBJ2-1; D remains unclear. Per the germline V gene, CDR1 is SGHDT and CDR2 is YYEEEE. CDR3 size: 15 residues. V lost 4 bases, J lost 0 bases, and 11 bases lay in between. Based on the CDR3 plus reference TRBV5-6 and TRBJ2-1, the full variable domain is DAGVTQSPTHLIKTRGQQVTLRCSPKSGHDTVSWYQQALGQGPQFIFQYYEEEERQRGNFPDRFSGHQFPNYSSELNVNALLLGDSALYLCASSPRTGSYNEQFFGPGTRLTVL.

Details on this clone: Other DNA variants within this sample encode the same CDR3. The chain is built from TRBV9 and TRBJ1-2, with 7 bases that match TRBD1. This CDR3 is built from 14 residues. The trim removed 3 bases at V and 0 bases at J, leaving 2 bases unmatched. Germline CDR1 reads SGDLS; CDR2 reads YYNGEE. The CDR3 sequence: CASSGQGANYGYTF. The CDR3 coding sequence is TGTGCCAGCAGCGGACAGGGTGCTAACTATGGCTACACCTTC.

The chain employs TRBV11-2 and TRBJ2-7; no clear D. The V gene lost 2 bases and the J gene lost 3 bases, with 8 bases spanning the gap. CDR1 is SGHAT and CDR2 is FQNNGV in the germline V gene. The CDR3 runs 13 residues. The CDR3, as DNA: TGTGCCAGCAGCTTATCCCCTATCTACGAGCAGTACTTC. It encodes CASSLSPIYEQYF.

This chain links TRBV28 with TRBJ2-1; 14 bases match TRBD2. The CDR3 is 15 amino acids. The V gene end was trimmed by 10 bases and the J gene end by 4 bases; junction bases not matched to a gene: 6. The germline gives CDR1 MDHEN, CDR2 SYDVKM. The CDR3 DNA reads TGTGCCACTGAGACTAGCGGGAGGGGTTACAATGAGCAGTTCTTC. This codes for CATETSGRGYNEQFF.

In its sample, this clone was seen once. J is TRBJ2-3 and V is TRBV2; possible D gene TRBD1, 5 bases. Trimming took off 3 bases at V and 1 base at J, with 11 bases between the two ends. The CDR3 has 15 residues. The germline V gene encodes CDR1 SNHLY and CDR2 FYNNEI. CDR3 sequence: CASSDQGSGTDTQYF. CDR3 nucleotides: TGTGCCAGCAGTGACCAGGGTTCGGGCACAGATACGCAGTATTTT.

In the case of this clone: This specimen includes other DNA sequences encoding the same CDR3. This chain connects TRBV5-1 to TRBJ2-3, with no clear D. Germline V gives CDR1 SGHRS, CDR2 YFSETQ. CDR3 size: 14 residues. Trimming pared 2 bases from V and 4 bases from J, leaving 11 bases between. In DNA form, the CDR3 reads TGCGCCAGCAGCTTTTCTGGGGTTGCAGATACGCAGTATTTT. It codes for CASSFSGVADTQYF.

The chain has TRBV29-1 and TRBJ2-7, with D possibly being TRBD1 (6 bases). The CDR3 length is 13 residues. V was pared by 5 bases and J by 4 bases, with 15 bases between. In germline, CDR1 is SQVTM, CDR2 ANQGSEA. Here the CDR3 DNA reads TGCAGCGTTTCCGGGGCAGGGGATTACGAGCAGTACTTC. Residues: CSVSGAGDYEQYF.

The gene calls are TRBV11-2 and TRBJ2-3; a weak D match, TRBD1 (5 bases). The CDR3 contains 14 residues. Per the germline V gene, CDR1 is SGHAT and CDR2 is FQNNGV. V was shortened by 1 base and J by 1 base, with 6 bases between the two germline ends. As DNA, the CDR3 is TGTGCCAGCAGCTTAGGGGGCCGCACAGATACGCAGTATTTT. Protein product: CASSLGGRTDTQYF.

The chain joins TRBV19 to TRBJ2-2; D is unresolved. The V gene's germline CDR1 is LNHDA and CDR2 SQIVND (reference sequence). The CDR3 runs 15 residues. Between the trimmed V and J ends, which lost 5 bases and 8 bases, there was a span of 18 bases. In DNA form, the CDR3 reads TGTGCCAGTAGTTCAGACATGGAATCGGTTGGGGAGCTGTTTTTT. It translates to CASSSDMESVGELFF.

The rearrangement uses TRBV7-3 and TRBJ1-2; TRBD1 matches 7 bases. Germline V CDR1 and CDR2: SGHTA, FQGTGA. Unmatched junction bases numbered 2, after V lost 5 bases and J lost 2 bases. The CDR3 has 13 amino acids. DNA of the CDR3: TGTGCCAGCAGCCTACAGGGGAACTATGGCTACACCTTC. Its protein is CASSLQGNYGYTF.

Notes on this clone: The same CDR3 is also encoded by other DNA sequences in this sample. This chain connects TRBV4-3 to TRBJ2-3; no clear D gene. The CDR3 is 15 residues long. The germline CDR1 and CDR2 sequences are LGHNA and YSLEER. The V end lost 1 base, the J end lost 0 bases, and 8 bases lay between the germline ends. Here the CDR3 DNA reads TGCGCCAGCAGCCAAGTGATGAGTAGCACAGATACGCAGTATTTT. Encoded protein: CASSQVMSSTDTQYF.

V gene TRBV6-6 combines with J gene TRBJ2-3, with unresolved D. The CDR3 length is 12 residues. Trimming removed 2 bases from V and 2 bases from J, with 2 bases in between. CDR1 is MNHNY, CDR2 SVGAGI, per germline (reference sequence). CDR3 loop: CASSYHTDTQYF. The CDR3 coding sequence is TGTGCCAGCAGTTACCACACAGATACGCAGTATTTT.

The rearrangement joins TRBV9 to TRBJ2-3, with 7 bases aligning to TRBD2. Germline V CDR1 and CDR2: SGDLS, YYNGEE. The trim removed 4 bases at V and 2 bases at J, leaving 7 bases unmatched. CDR3 length: 15 residues. CDR3 coding DNA: TGTGCCAGCAGCATGACAGCGGGAACCACAGATACGCAGTATTTT. Translating it yields CASSMTAGTTDTQYF.

This chain joins TRBV5-6 and TRBJ2-7, with D possibly matching TRBD1 (6 bases). The ends were cut back, 1 base at V and 3 bases at J, with 11 bases in the middle. Germline CDR1 SGHDT, CDR2 YYEEEE. CDR3 length equals 14 residues. This chain's CDR3 is CASSLWDNLYEQYF. CDR3 coding DNA: TGTGCCAGCAGCTTGTGGGACAACCTCTACGAGCAGTACTTC.

This chain uses TRBV19 with TRBJ1-5; D is ambiguous. Germline lookup yields CDR1 LNHDA and CDR2 SQIVND (reference sequence). V was shortened by 2 bases and J by 5 bases, with 7 bases between the two germline ends. The CDR3 sequence is 13 residues long. The CDR3 sequence: CASSIYGDQPQHF. DNA of the CDR3: TGTGCCAGTAGTATATACGGGGATCAGCCCCAGCATTTT. Combining the CDR3 with reference TRBV19 and TRBJ1-5 gives the whole variable domain DGGITQSPKYLFRKEGQNVTLSCEQNLNHDAMYWYRQDPGQGLRLIYYSQIVNDFQKGDIAEGYSVSREKKESFPLTVTSAQKNPTAFYLCASSIYGDQPQHFGDGTRLSIL.

The chain couples TRBV5-1 to TRBJ2-7; no definite D call. Germline V gene data show CDR1 as SGHRS and CDR2 as YFSETQ. The CDR3 extends over 15 amino acids. Trimming took 1 base from V and 0 from J, leaving 11 bases between them. CDR3 amino acids: CASSLSSFNSYEQYF. For the CDR3, the DNA is TGCGCCAGCAGCTTGTCGTCTTTCAACTCCTACGAGCAGTACTTC.

The chain has TRBV14 and TRBJ2-7, with TRBD2 matching over 8 bases. After removal of 3 bases from V and 0 bases from J, the junction contained 7 bases not matched to a gene. The V gene's germline CDR1 is SGHDN and CDR2 FVKESK. This CDR3 contains 16 residues. The CDR3 is CASSQFLAGYSYEQYF. The CDR3 DNA reads as TGTGCCAGCAGCCAGTTTCTAGCGGGCTACTCCTACGAGCAGTACTTC.